This passage covers 30 T cell receptor beta chains from one sample sequenced in a study of blood T cells in healthy people across ages. Next came a second PCR, run for roughly 6 to 11 cycles, which used a sample-barcoded 5' primer along with a J-beta primer mix. TCRdb itself ran the 5' RACE reads through MiXCR, one entry per CDR3 protein. The sample shows under 1,100,000 distinct CDR3 sequences, approximately 26% of them seen only once. These data are also associated with another study on T cells of mothers and their children.

Sequenced: blood. These receptors were collected from a girl aged 2 to 9 in good health.

This clonotype was seen a few times. This chain connects TRBV29-1 to TRBJ2-5; 9 bases fit TRBD1. The assigned J gene may be wrong: the sequence end matches TRBJ2-7 better. Per the germline V gene, CDR1 is SQVTM and CDR2 is ANQGSEA. This CDR3 is built from 16 residues. The CDR3 DNA is TGCAGCGTTGAAGGGGGACAGGGTCCGAGCCCCTACGAGCAGTACTTC. Translation: CSVEGGQGPSPYEQYF.

The chain employs TRBV29-1 and TRBJ1-1; D is undetermined. CDR1 is SQVTM, CDR2 ANQGSEA, per germline. Trimming took off 2 bases at V and 6 bases at J, with 13 bases between the two ends. The CDR3 length is 13 residues. Here the CDR3 DNA reads TGCAGCGTTGAATTAGCTAGGCCAGCTGAAGCTTTCTTT. Its translation: CSVELARPAEAFF.

The chain joins TRBV29-1 to TRBJ2-3, with TRBD2 matching 11 bases. V shed 0 bases and J 5 bases; nucleotides not matched to a gene: 7. There are 16 residues in the CDR3. Germline CDR1 and CDR2: SQVTM and ANQGSEA. Here the CDR3 reads CSVEDLPSGRRDTQYF. CDR3 DNA sequence: TGCAGCGTTGAAGATCTCCCTAGCGGGAGGAGAGATACGCAGTATTTT.

On this clonotype itself: In this CDR3 the conserved last residue, phenylalanine or tryptophan, is missing, so a read error is likely. The rearrangement links TRBV4-1 to TRBJ2-5, with D tentatively TRBD2 (6 bases). V shed 0 bases and J shed 0 bases, with 8 bases lying between them. The CDR3 has 15 amino acids. From germline, CDR1 is MGHRA and CDR2 YSYEKL. This CDR3 reads CASSQDRDYQETQYS. The CDR3 DNA is TGCGCCAGCAGCCAAGATAGGGACTACCAAGAGACCCAGTACTCC.

The chain links TRBV7-8 to TRBJ1-5; D unresolved. Trimming took off 1 base at V and 7 bases at J, with 14 bases between the two ends. Germline V gene sequence: CDR1 SGHVS, CDR2 FQNEAQ. The CDR3 consists of 15 residues. The CDR3: CASSLGAGGDQPQHF. The CDR3 DNA is TGTGCCAGCAGCTTAGGAGCGGGCGGAGACCAGCCCCAGCATTTT.

The table lists this clonotype with a few counts. The chain is built from TRBV11-2 and TRBJ2-7; D ambiguous. Trimming cost V 2 bases and J 2 bases, with 7 bases left between them. This CDR3 comprises 13 residues. Germline V gene data show CDR1 as SGHAT and CDR2 as FQNNGV. The CDR3 here is CASSLQITYEQYF. The CDR3 nucleotides are TGTGCCAGCAGCTTACAGATAACCTACGAGCAGTACTTC.

This clonotype has only a few counts. The CDR3 region is CATSGGTARSSYNEQFF. For the CDR3, the DNA is TGTGCCACCAGCGGGGGGACAGCCAGGAGCTCCTACAATGAGCAGTTCTTC. V and J are TRBV15 and TRBJ2-1, with D possibly TRBD1 on 7 matching bases. The length of the CDR3 is 17 residues. V was trimmed by 5 bases and J by 0 bases, leaving 17 bases between them. Germline values: CDR1 LNHNV, CDR2 YYDKDF (reference sequence).

Only a few counts were recorded for this clonotype. The J gene is TRBJ1-4, the V gene TRBV4-3; perhaps TRBD1 as D (5 bases). Germline assignment: CDR1 LGHNA and CDR2 YSLEER. Trimming took off 0 bases at V and 2 bases at J, with 10 bases between the two ends. CDR3 length: 16 amino acids. Written as DNA, the CDR3 is TGCGCCAGCAGCCAAGATCTATCAGGGACTAATGAAAAACTGTTTTTT. Translation: CASSQDLSGTNEKLFF.

V is TRBV2 and J is TRBJ2-3, with 10 bases lining up with TRBD2. Germline loops: CDR1 SNHLY, CDR2 FYNNEI. V lost 8 bases to trimming and J lost 3 bases; unmatched junction nucleotides: 8. This CDR3 is built from 15 residues. CDR3 nucleotide sequence: TGTGCCAGCCTAATTCCGGGACTAGCGACAGATACGCAGTATTTT. Its protein product is CASLIPGLATDTQYF.

This clonotype came up a few times. V gene TRBV29-1 combines with J gene TRBJ2-5; D unresolved. From germline, CDR1 is SQVTM and CDR2 ANQGSEA. The CDR3 has 14 amino acids. Trimming pared 1 base from V and 7 bases from J, leaving 16 bases between. The DNA for the CDR3 is TGCAGCGTTGAAGCAGGCAGCCCCCTGGGGACCCAGTACTTC. It encodes CSVEAGSPLGTQYF.

This chain links TRBV19 with TRBJ1-4; TRBD1 might be the D (5 bases). The CDR3 has 14 residues. Germline loops: CDR1 LNHDA, CDR2 SQIVND (reference sequence). V was cut by 6 bases and J by 4 bases, with 12 bases left in between. The DNA for the CDR3 is TGTGCCAGTAGGCTCACAGGTGGTAATGAAAAACTGTTTTTT. It translates to CASRLTGGNEKLFF.

The chain employs TRBV7-8 and TRBJ1-4; TRBD1 is a possible D gene (5 bases). Germline V CDR1 and CDR2: SGHVS, FQNEAQ. V was trimmed by 0 bases and J by 2 bases, leaving 7 bases between them. CDR3 length: 15 residues. The CDR3 spells CASSLAGATNEKLFF. The DNA of the CDR3 is TGTGCCAGCAGCTTAGCAGGGGCCACTAATGAAAAACTGTTTTTT. Together with reference TRBV7-8 and TRBJ1-4, the CDR3 gives the full variable domain: GAGVSQSPRYKVAKRGQDVALRCDPISGHVSLFWYQQALGQGPEFLTYFQNEAQLDKSGLPSDRFFAERPEGSVSTLKIQRTQQEDSAVYLCASSLAGATNEKLFFGSGTQLSVL.

Here the CDR3 DNA reads TGTGCCAGCAGCGCACGGGGGCAAGAAGCCACCGGGGAGCTGTTTTTT. Protein product: CASSARGQEATGELFF. The chain is built from TRBV9 and TRBJ2-2, with D possibly called TRBD1 or TRBD2 (6 bases each). This CDR3 spans 16 amino acids. V shed 3 bases and J shed 4 bases, with 16 bases lying between them. Germline CDR1 SGDLS, CDR2 YYNGEE. The full variable domain, its missing parts supplied by reference TRBV9 and TRBJ2-2, is DSGVTQTPKHLITATGQRVTLRCSPRSGDLSVYWYQQSLDQGLQFLIQYYNGEERAKGNILERFSAQQFPDLHSELNLSSLELGDSALYFCASSARGQEATGELFFGEGSRLTVL.

The CDR3 region is CASSLFWGRDEQYF. The CDR3 DNA reads as TGTGCCAGCAGTTTATTTTGGGGTAGGGACGAGCAGTACTTC. V usage is TRBV27 and J usage is TRBJ2-7; no definite D call. The CDR3 has 14 residues. Germline assignment: CDR1 MNHEY and CDR2 SMNVEV (reference sequence). Deletions cut 1 base from V and 5 bases from J, with 12 bases between.

The sample holds a few counts of this clonotype. V gene TRBV4-1 combines with J gene TRBJ2-5; D may be TRBD2 (6 bases). Germline V CDR1 and CDR2: MGHRA, YSYEKL. The germline V and J ends were trimmed by 0 bases and 5 bases, with 10 bases remaining between them. The CDR3 sequence is 14 residues long. CDR3 sequence: CASSQDIGGETQYF. CDR3 coding DNA: TGCGCCAGCAGCCAAGATATAGGAGGGGAGACCCAGTACTTC.

The V call is TRBV7-2, the J call TRBJ2-7; 7 bases are shared with TRBD1. Germline CDR1 is SGHTA and CDR2 is FQGNSA. V was clipped by 6 bases and J by 0 bases; unmatched bases: 8. The CDR3 is 15 residues long. The CDR3 bases are TGTGCCAGCAGTAGTGGGACAGCCTACTCCTACGAGCAGTACTTC. The encoded protein is CASSSGTAYSYEQYF.

This clonotype was recorded at least ten times. The CDR3 DNA reads TGCAGCGTTGAAGACAGGACATCCCAAGAGACCCAGTACTTC. The encoded protein is CSVEDRTSQETQYF. V is TRBV29-1 and J is TRBJ2-5, with D possibly TRBD1 on 5 matching bases. The length of the CDR3 is 14 residues. V lost 0 bases and J 1 base, leaving 9 bases between the germline ends. Germline assignment: CDR1 SQVTM and CDR2 ANQGSEA.

This clonotype was counted only a few times. The chain recombines TRBV28 with TRBJ1-2; D is uncertain. Germline CDR1 MDHEN, CDR2 SYDVKM. The CDR3 is 13 amino acids. V dropped 6 bases and J dropped 3 bases, with 11 bases sitting between them. The CDR3, as DNA: TGTGCCAGCAGCCCTCGGGCAGACTATGGCTACACCTTC. Translating gives CASSPRADYGYTF.

Remarks on this clonotype: At one end the junction does not follow the germline gene, possibly because of a read error. The chain combines TRBV6-6 with TRBJ2-3; D may be TRBD1 (5 bases). Germline-derived CDR1 and CDR2 are MNHNY and SVGAGI (reference sequence). This CDR3 contains 13 residues. The chain's CDR3 is CASGAVGTDRQYF. The CDR3 nucleotides are TGTGCCAGCGGGGCGGTAGGCACAGATAGGCAGTATTTT.

The rearrangement uses TRBV12-3 or TRBV12-4 and TRBJ1-3, with 10 bases lining up with TRBD1. V gave up 6 bases and J gave up 5 bases; unmatched junction bases: 4. This CDR3 contains 14 residues. Here the CDR3 DNA reads TGTGCCAGCAGCCGGACAGGGGGAAGAAACACCATATATTTT. This gives the protein CASSRTGGRNTIYF.

This clonotype was detected once. The chain recombines TRBV10-3 with TRBJ1-2; possible D gene TRBD1, 6 bases. Germline-derived CDR1 and CDR2 are ENHRY and SYGVKD. There are 18 residues in the CDR3. Between the trimmed V and J ends, which lost 1 base and 2 bases, there was a span of 20 bases. The CDR3 DNA follows: TGTGCCATCAGTGAGTTCAAACGAGGGACAAGCGCGAACTATGGCTACACCTTC. Residues: CAISEFKRGTSANYGYTF.

This clonotype has only a few counts. The rearrangement uses TRBV21-1 and TRBJ2-2. TRBV21-1 represents a pseudogene. This CDR3 is 14 amino acids long. In DNA form, the CDR3 reads TGTGCCAGCAGCAAAGTCCATGATACCGGGGAGCTGTTTTTT. The encoded protein is CASSKVHDTGELFF.

This clonotype was seen a handful of times. This chain joins TRBV2 and TRBJ2-1; TRBD1 matches 9 bases. CDR3 size: 15 residues. J was trimmed by 6 bases and V by 5 bases; bases with no gene match: 8. The germline CDR1 and CDR2 sequences are SNHLY and FYNNEI. Here the CDR3 DNA reads TGTGCCAGCAGTTACGAAGGGACAGGGAGCAATGAGCAGTTCTTC. This translates into CASSYEGTGSNEQFF.

J is TRBJ1-6 and V is TRBV12-3 or TRBV12-4; perhaps TRBD1 as D (5 bases). V was pared by 5 bases and J by 10 bases, with 12 bases between. CDR3 length equals 13 residues. In DNA, the CDR3 is TGTGCCAGCAGTCGGGACGGCCCATCACCCCTCCACTTT. Translated: CASSRDGPSPLHF.

This clonotype was observed a handful of times. This chain uses TRBV29-1 with TRBJ1-1, with D unresolved. The CDR3 loop spans 12 amino acids. Per the germline V gene, CDR1 is SQVTM and CDR2 is ANQGSEA. Trimming shortened V by 7 bases and J by 1 base, and 10 bases separated the two germline ends. This chain's CDR3 is CSALSSNTEAFF. The CDR3, as DNA: TGCAGCGCCCTGTCGTCGAACACTGAAGCTTTCTTT. The full variable domain, completed using reference TRBV29-1 and TRBJ1-1, is SAVISQKPSRDICQRGTSLTIQCQVDSQVTMMFWYRQQPGQSLTLIATANQGSEATYESGFVIDKFPISRPNLTFSTLTVSNMSPEDSSIYLCSALSSNTEAFFGQGTRLTVV.

This chain links TRBV10-3 with TRBJ2-7; D call uncertain. Germline V CDR1 and CDR2: ENHRY, SYGVKD. V lost 3 bases and J lost 7, with 7 bases in between. This CDR3 contains 11 residues. Here the CDR3 reads CAISEAGEQYF. The CDR3 DNA sequence: TGTGCCATCAGTGAAGCCGGGGAGCAGTACTTC.

Details on this clonotype: One end of the junction varies from germline; a read error may be responsible. The chain joins TRBV5-1 to TRBJ2-5, with D unclear. The CDR3 contains 13 residues. Germline assignment: CDR1 SGHRS and CDR2 YFSETQ. This CDR3 is CASSLVSAETQYF. In nucleotides, the CDR3 is TGCGCTAGCAGCTTGGTTTCGGCAGAGACCCAGTACTTC. The whole variable domain, filled in from reference TRBV5-1 and TRBJ2-5, reads KAGVTQTPRYLIKTRGQQVTLSCSPISGHRSVSWYQQTPGQGLQFLFEYFSETQRNKGNFPGRFSGRQFSNSRSEMNVSTLELGDSALYLCASSLVSAETQYFGPGTRLLVL.

CDR3 in amino acids: CSARQYTDTQYF. CDR3 coding DNA: TGCAGTGCTAGACAATACACAGATACGCAGTATTTT. The rearrangement uses TRBV20-1 and TRBJ2-3, with no clear D. The length of the CDR3 is 12 residues. The germline V gene encodes CDR1 DFQATT and CDR2 SNEGSKA (reference sequence). Trimming removed 2 bases from V and 2 bases from J, with 5 bases in between.

This clonotype showed up just a few times. The chain employs TRBV6-5 and TRBJ2-6, with D perhaps matching TRBD1 or TRBD2 (6 bases each). The CDR3 runs 18 residues. With 0 bases removed from V and 0 bases from J, the gap between germline ends came to 12 bases. Germline-derived CDR1 and CDR2 are MNHEY and SVGAGI. As DNA, the CDR3 is TGTGCCAGCAGTTACTCGGGGGGCCCCACCTCTGGGGCCAACGTCCTGACTTTC. It yields the protein CASSYSGGPTSGANVLTF.

This clonotype has at least ten counts. The J gene is TRBJ2-6, the V gene TRBV29-1; tentatively, D is TRBD1 (5 bases). Germline values: CDR1 SQVTM, CDR2 ANQGSEA. The CDR3 totals 14 residues. V was shortened by 7 bases and J by 0 bases, with 10 bases between the two germline ends. The DNA of the CDR3 is TGCAGCGCAAAACAGGACTCTGGGGCCAACGTCCTGACTTTC. Translating gives CSAKQDSGANVLTF.